This T cell receptor (beta chain) was profiled in a study of T cell responses to AZD1222 COVID-19 vaccine. Whole-study findings and limits: White British ancestry dominated among donors, who included more females, and clonal diversity was possibly underestimated. At baseline, just 6 or 7 AZD1222 recipients tested seropositive. Compared with day 0, the breadth and depth of the Spike-specific TCR repertoire rose significantly after two doses of AZD1222.

A note on this clone: Antigen unknown.

Second-dose schedules of about 4 or about 12 weeks were combined. CDR3 length: 16 amino acids. V dropped 0 bases and J dropped 7; count of bases not matched to a gene: 10. Per the germline V gene, CDR1 is LGHNA and CDR2 is YSLEER. Clones were sequenced by immunoSEQ multiplex PCR, and TCRdb holds only the in-frame ones, with some missing. Of roughly 120,000 clones detected, roughly 84% appear once; the ten largest clones hold 17%. The sequencing here drew on peripheral blood, taken 28 days after the second AZD1222 dose. The rearrangement links TRBV4-3 to TRBJ2-5; 8 bases match TRBD2. The clonotype originates from an adult who received the AZD1222 COVID-19 vaccine. The CDR3 loop is CASSQDKGLVTGTQYF. The CDR3 DNA reads as TGCGCCAGCAGCCAAGATAAGGGACTAGTGACGGGGACCCAGTACTTC.